These 31 T cell receptor beta chains share one sample of origin, sequenced in a study of neoadjuvant nivolumab and ipilimumab in lung cancer. The table came from immunoSEQ multiplex PCR; TCRdb's copy has only in-frame clones and leaves some out. The sample lists some 25,000 clones; 75% to 80% were seen once. The sample here was tumor tissue, taken after neoadjuvant nivolumab, alone or with ipilimumab, at or shortly before surgery. These receptors were collected from an adult with non-small cell lung cancer.

The rearrangement links TRBV6-5 to TRBJ1-1; possible D gene TRBD1, 6 bases. The CDR3 consists of 15 residues. Deletions cut 2 bases from V and 1 base from J, with 11 bases between. In germline, CDR1 is MNHEY, CDR2 SVGAGI. CDR3 DNA: TGTGCCAGCAGTTACGGAGGCAGGGGGAACACTGAAGCTTTCTTT. As protein: CASSYGGRGNTEAFF.

This clone showed up just a few times. V gene TRBV6-5 combines with J gene TRBJ2-3; D may be TRBD1 (6 bases). V lost 8 bases, J lost 4 bases, and 16 bases lay in between. This CDR3 has 14 residues. CDR1 is MNHEY and CDR2 is SVGAGI in the germline V gene. The CDR3 bases are TGTGCCAGCGCGTTAGGGGGAACCCCAGATACGCAGTATTTT. Protein sequence: CASALGGTPDTQYF.

The chain joins TRBV30 to TRBJ2-7, with a weak D call TRBD2 (7 bases). Germline loops: CDR1 GTSNPN, CDR2 SVGIG (reference sequence). The CDR3 contains 12 residues. V shed 0 bases and J shed 7 bases, with 10 bases lying between them. This chain's CDR3 is CAWSVAGAEQYF. CDR3 bases: TGTGCCTGGAGTGTGGCGGGGGCTGAGCAGTACTTC.

The chain recombines TRBV5-1 with TRBJ1-6; perhaps TRBD1 as D (6 bases). The CDR3 consists of 14 residues. Germline values: CDR1 SGHRS, CDR2 YFSETQ. Trimming stripped 7 bases from V and 8 bases from J, with 16 bases between. CDR3 protein: CASSEGGSYSPLHF. CDR3 sequence (DNA): TGCGCCAGCTCCGAGGGGGGTTCTTATTCACCCCTCCACTTT.

The chain joins TRBV2 to TRBJ2-7; D is uncertain. V dropped 0 bases and J dropped 5 bases, with 11 bases sitting between them. Germline loops: CDR1 SNHLY, CDR2 FYNNEI. This CDR3 comprises 14 residues. The DNA of the CDR3 is TGTGCCAGCAGTGAAGCGCGCAGCCTCCACGAGCAGTACTTC. Translating it yields CASSEARSLHEQYF. The full variable domain, its missing parts supplied by reference TRBV2 and TRBJ2-7, is EPEVTQTPSHQVTQMGQEVILRCVPISNHLYFYWYRQILGQKVEFLVSFYNNEISEKSEIFDDQFSVERPDGSNFTLKIRSTKLEDSAMYFCASSEARSLHEQYFGPGTRLTVT.

The chain couples TRBV2 to TRBJ1-2; possible D gene TRBD1, 5 bases. Trimming removed 6 bases at V and 3 bases at J, with 14 bases between. The germline gives CDR1 SNHLY, CDR2 FYNNEI. The CDR3 contains 14 residues. CDR3 nucleotide sequence: TGTGCCAGCAGATCAGATTGGGGGGACTATGGCTACACCTTC. Translating gives CASRSDWGDYGYTF.

The count of this clone is one. The rearrangement links TRBV5-6 to TRBJ2-3; D ambiguous. The CDR3 totals 15 residues. Between the trimmed V and J ends, which lost 1 base and 0 bases, there was a span of 9 bases. CDR1 and CDR2 (germline): SGHDT, YYEEEE. The CDR3 loop is CASSLFVGSTDTQYF. For the CDR3, the DNA is TGTGCCAGCAGCTTGTTCGTGGGAAGCACAGATACGCAGTATTTT.

The chain's CDR3 is CASHSRTGFGYTF. CDR3 nucleotides: TGTGCCAGCCACTCTCGGACAGGGTTCGGCTACACCTTC. The chain links TRBV2 to TRBJ1-2; 8 bases fit TRBD1. Per germline, CDR1 SNHLY and CDR2 FYNNEI. Germline trimming cut 8 bases from V and 8 bases from J; bases unmatched to any gene: 10. This CDR3 spans 13 amino acids.

The rearrangement uses TRBV7-2 and TRBJ1-2, with a tentative D call TRBD1 (5 bases). The germline V gene encodes CDR1 SGHTA and CDR2 FQGNSA. The ends were cut back, 1 base at V and 6 bases at J, with 12 bases in the middle. This CDR3 spans 14 amino acids. CDR3 protein: CASSLVQGHDGYTF. The CDR3 DNA sequence: TGTGCCAGCAGCTTAGTCCAGGGCCACGATGGCTACACCTTC.

This chain connects TRBV5-7 to TRBJ1-2; 8 bases are a match to TRBD1. Being an ORF, TRBV5-7 has a function that is uncertain. CDR3 length equals 17 residues. With V trimmed by 1 base and J by 8 bases, 16 bases remained unmatched. The CDR3 loop reads CASSLPHRTGKVSGYTF. The CDR3 region has the DNA TGTGCCAGCAGCTTGCCCCACCGGACAGGGAAGGTGTCGGGCTACACCTTC.

A few counts support this clone. This chain links TRBV7-9 with TRBJ1-1, with D possibly being TRBD1 (6 bases). The CDR3 is 13 residues long. In germline, CDR1 is SEHNR, CDR2 FQNEAQ (reference sequence). Trimming took off 3 bases at V and 5 bases at J, with 10 bases between the two ends. The CDR3 DNA reads TGTGCCAGCAGCTTTACAGGGTATACTGAAGCTTTCTTT. Protein product: CASSFTGYTEAFF.

This clone rates as medium-sized. The chain employs TRBV10-3 and TRBJ1-1; tentative D call: TRBD1 (5 bases). V lost 6 bases to trimming and J lost 1 base, with 9 bases between them. Germline assignment: CDR1 ENHRY and CDR2 SYGVKD. The CDR3 has 13 amino acids. The CDR3 protein is CAIRQTENTEAFF. DNA for the CDR3: TGTGCCATCAGACAGACAGAGAACACTGAAGCTTTCTTT.

The chain carries TRBV19 and TRBJ1-1; possible D gene TRBD1, 5 bases. The CDR3 extends over 13 amino acids. Germline CDR1 and CDR2: LNHDA and SQIVND (reference sequence). The V gene lost 5 bases and the J gene lost 2 bases, with 9 bases spanning the gap. DNA of the CDR3: TGTGCCAGTAGTTTTCAGGGAAACACTGAAGCTTTCTTT. Translated, it gives CASSFQGNTEAFF.

The V and J genes are TRBV7-9 and TRBJ1-2; D gene uncertain. In germline, CDR1 is SEHNR, CDR2 FQNEAQ (reference sequence). V was trimmed by 4 bases and J by 6 bases, leaving 15 bases between them. This CDR3 region has 14 residues. The CDR3 loop reads CASSSERWFNGYTF. CDR3 in DNA: TGTGCCAGCAGCTCGGAAAGGTGGTTTAATGGCTACACCTTC. Using reference TRBV7-9 and TRBJ1-2 for the parts outside the CDR3, the full variable domain is DTGVSQNPRHKITKRGQNVTFRCDPISEHNRLYWYRQTLGQGPEFLTYFQNEAQLEKSRLLSDRFSAERPKGSFSTLEIQRTEQGDSAMYLCASSSERWFNGYTFGSGTRLTVV.

V usage is TRBV5-1 and J usage is TRBJ2-2; 10 nucleotides align to TRBD2. The CDR3 has 18 amino acids. The ends lost 4 bases at V and 5 bases at J; junction bases unmatched: 14. From germline, CDR1 is SGHRS and CDR2 YFSETQ. The CDR3 region has the DNA TGCGCCAGCAGCCCCAGCGGGGGGGCGCTGGGGGAAACCGGGGAGCTGTTTTTT. This translates into CASSPSGGALGETGELFF. Full variable domain (missing parts from reference TRBV5-1 and TRBJ2-2): KAGVTQTPRYLIKTRGQQVTLSCSPISGHRSVSWYQQTPGQGLQFLFEYFSETQRNKGNFPGRFSGRQFSNSRSEMNVSTLELGDSALYLCASSPSGGALGETGELFFGEGSRLTVL.

This chain uses TRBV20-1 with TRBJ1-2; no definite D call. Trimming cost V 2 bases and J 6 bases, with 7 bases left between them. This CDR3 contains 11 residues. Germline CDR1 DFQATT, CDR2 SNEGSKA (reference sequence). The CDR3 sequence is CSARLADGYTF. The CDR3 DNA reads as TGCAGTGCTAGACTGGCAGATGGCTACACCTTC.

V is TRBV2 and J is TRBJ1-4; unclear D gene. The CDR3 is 13 residues long. Trimming stripped 10 bases from V and 0 bases from J, with 9 bases between. From germline, CDR1 is SNHLY and CDR2 FYNNEI. CDR3 nucleotide sequence: TGTGCCACCCAGATTTCAACTAATGAAAAACTGTTTTTT. Translating gives CATQISTNEKLFF.

This clone was seen only a few times. The chain carries TRBV7-8 and TRBJ1-4; D perhaps matches TRBD1 (6 bases). The V gene's germline CDR1 is SGHVS and CDR2 FQNEAQ. The ends were cut back, 1 base at V and 7 bases at J, with 13 bases in the middle. This CDR3 has 15 residues. Written as DNA, the CDR3 is TGTGCCAGCAGCTTAGTGGCAGGGGTTGGTGAAAAACTGTTTTTT. Amino acid sequence: CASSLVAGVGEKLFF. The complete variable domain, with remaining parts taken from reference TRBV7-8 and TRBJ1-4, reads GAGVSQSPRYKVAKRGQDVALRCDPISGHVSLFWYQQALGQGPEFLTYFQNEAQLDKSGLPSDRFFAERPEGSVSTLKIQRTQQEDSAVYLCASSLVAGVGEKLFFGSGTQLSVL.

The rearrangement uses TRBV11-2 and TRBJ2-5, with D possibly being TRBD2 (6 bases). The CDR3 contains 14 residues. V lost 3 bases and J 3 bases, leaving 11 bases between the germline ends. Germline lookup yields CDR1 SGHAT and CDR2 FQNNGV. The CDR3: CASSFGIAEETQYF. CDR3 DNA sequence: TGTGCCAGCAGCTTTGGAATAGCGGAAGAGACCCAGTACTTC. Drawing the rest from reference TRBV11-2 and TRBJ2-5, the complete variable domain is EAGVAQSPRYKIIEKRQSVAFWCNPISGHATLYWYQQILGQGPKLLIQFQNNGVVDDSQLPKDRFSAERLKGVDSTLKIQPAKLEDSAVYLCASSFGIAEETQYFGPGTRLLVL.

The rearrangement uses TRBV11-2 and TRBJ2-7; D call uncertain. CDR1 is SGHAT, CDR2 FQNNGV, per germline. There are 16 residues in the CDR3. Trimming removed 5 bases at V and 3 bases at J, with 20 bases between. The CDR3 is CASSPRDRQGVYEQYF. Written as DNA, the CDR3 is TGTGCCAGCAGCCCCCGAGACCGACAAGGTGTCTACGAGCAGTACTTC.

The CDR3 reads CASSSSTPVYGYTF. CDR3 nucleotide sequence: TGTGCCAGCAGTTCTAGTACACCCGTCTATGGCTACACCTTC. The chain carries TRBV6-5 and TRBJ1-2; D is ambiguous. V lost 4 bases and J 4 bases, leaving 13 bases between the germline ends. There are 14 residues in the CDR3. The germline V gene has CDR1 MNHEY and CDR2 SVGAGI.

This clone was observed a handful of times. V usage is TRBV13 and J usage is TRBJ1-1; a weak D match, TRBD1 (5 bases). CDR1 is PRHDT, CDR2 FYEKMQ, per germline (reference sequence). V was pared by 2 bases and J by 5 bases, with 12 bases between. This CDR3 contains 14 residues. The DNA of the CDR3 is TGTGCCAGCAGCTTACCTGGGGCTGGTACTGAAGCTTTCTTT. Protein product: CASSLPGAGTEAFF. The full variable domain, its missing parts supplied by reference TRBV13 and TRBJ1-1, is AAGVIQSPRHLIKEKRETATLKCYPIPRHDTVYWYQQGPGQDPQFLISFYEKMQSDKGSIPDRFSAQQFSDYHSELNMSSLELGDSALYFCASSLPGAGTEAFFGQGTRLTVV.

The CDR3 region has the DNA TGTGCCAGCAGCTTAAAATCGGGACAAAACTATGGCTACACCTTC. Translated: CASSLKSGQNYGYTF. The chain is built from TRBV7-9 and TRBJ1-2; a possible D gene is TRBD1 (6 bases). Between the trimmed V and J ends, which lost 2 bases and 2 bases, there was a span of 12 bases. Germline values: CDR1 SEHNR, CDR2 FQNEAQ (reference sequence). This CDR3 spans 15 amino acids.

The chain uses TRBV30 and TRBJ2-5; perhaps TRBD2 as D (5 bases). The germline V gene has CDR1 GTSNPN and CDR2 SVGIG (reference sequence). CDR3 length equals 11 residues. Trimming took 0 bases from V and 7 from J, leaving 6 bases between them. CDR3 in amino acids: CAWSVGGTQYF. The CDR3 bases are TGTGCCTGGAGTGTAGGAGGGACCCAGTACTTC.

The chain combines TRBV7-9 with TRBJ2-7; TRBD1 aligns across 7 bases. V dropped 4 bases and J dropped 0; count of bases not matched to a gene: 9. The CDR3 runs 16 residues. The germline CDR1 and CDR2 sequences are SEHNR and FQNEAQ (reference sequence). The CDR3 sequence is CASSSKPGQISYEQYF. The CDR3 DNA reads as TGTGCCAGCAGCTCGAAGCCGGGACAGATCTCCTACGAGCAGTACTTC.

The chain has TRBV6-1 and TRBJ1-4; TRBD1 matches at 9 bases. This CDR3 is built from 17 residues. V dropped 5 bases and J dropped 5; count of bases not matched to a gene: 12. Germline CDR1 reads MNHNS; CDR2 reads SASEGT. CDR3 in DNA: TGTGCCAGCAGTCAAGTGAGAGGGACAGGGACAAATGAAAAACTGTTTTTT. As protein: CASSQVRGTGTNEKLFF.

The chain carries TRBV29-1 and TRBJ2-7, with TRBD1 matching over 9 bases. The CDR3 is made up of 14 amino acids. Germline V gene lookup returns CDR1 SQVTM and CDR2 ANQGSEA. V gave up 6 bases and J gave up 3 bases; unmatched junction bases: 9. The DNA for the CDR3 is TGCAGCGTCCAAGACAGGGGGTCCAACTACGAGCAGTACTTC. Encoded protein: CSVQDRGSNYEQYF.

The gene calls are TRBV7-2 and TRBJ1-1; no definite D call. The CDR3 is 16 amino acids. Trimming stripped 5 bases from V and 1 base from J, with 17 bases between. Per germline, CDR1 SGHTA and CDR2 FQGNSA. The CDR3 DNA follows: TGTGCCAGCAGCCCGCAGCCACCTGGTTGGAACACTGAAGCTTTCTTT. This translates into CASSPQPPGWNTEAFF. Together with reference TRBV7-2 and TRBJ1-1, the CDR3 gives the full variable domain: GAGVSQSPSNKVTEKGKDVELRCDPISGHTALYWYRQSLGQGLEFLIYFQGNSAPDKSGLPSDRFSAERTGGSVSTLTIQRTQQEDSAVYLCASSPQPPGWNTEAFFGQGTRLTVV.

As DNA, the CDR3 is TGTGCCAGCACCTGGGGTAAGAACACTGAAGCTTTCTTT. This codes for CASTWGKNTEAFF. This chain connects TRBV25-1 to TRBJ1-1; D gene uncertain. V lost 7 bases and J 1 base, leaving 10 bases between the germline ends. Germline V lookup: CDR1 MGHDK, CDR2 SYGVNS. This CDR3 comprises 13 residues.

The V call is TRBV18, the J call TRBJ2-5; no reliable D call. V was shortened by 6 bases and J by 4 bases, with 18 bases between the two germline ends. This CDR3 has 15 residues. CDR1 is KGHSH and CDR2 is LQKENI in the germline V gene. CDR3 DNA sequence: TGTGCCAGCTCCCCATCAAGGGTTTTGGGAGAGACCCAGTACTTC. Translating gives CASSPSRVLGETQYF. Complete variable domain (other parts from reference TRBV18 and TRBJ2-5): NAGVMQNPRHLVRRRGQEARLRCSPMKGHSHVYWYRQLPEEGLKFMVYLQKENIIDESGMPKERFSAEFPKEGPSILRIQQVVRGDSAAYFCASSPSRVLGETQYFGPGTRLLVL.

CDR3 in DNA: TGCGCCAGCAGCCGAGAGAGACAGGGCTACGAGCAGTACTTC. As protein: CASSRERQGYEQYF. The gene calls are TRBV4-3 and TRBJ2-7, with 7 positions matching TRBD1. With 4 bases clipped from V and 3 bases from J, the junction kept 6 bases outside the gene matches. Germline CDR1 is LGHNA and CDR2 is YSLEER. The CDR3 has 14 residues.